This TCR beta chain emerged from a study of identical twins (dated by TCRdb to 2015 to 2016). Regarding the complete study: The study deep-sequenced TCR alpha and beta repertoires from monozygotic twins, unrelated adults of various ages and cord blood to test whether fetal clonotypes persist. Replicate twin experiments were performed at different times using different library preparation protocols to rule out contamination. Overall results and qualifications from the work: Fewer insertions were carried by abundant cord blood beta clonotypes, a similar but weaker trend appeared in young adult naive repertoires, and no such trend appeared in memory repertoires. Invariant T cells such as MAIT and iNKT could partly confound zero-insertion analyses, though diverse VJ usage argued against this for most clonotypes. Out-of-frame TCR alpha sequences shared between twins showed an excess of low generation-probability sequences compared with coincidental sharing between unrelated individuals. Because the same donors could not be followed over many years, the conclusions relied on cross-sectional statistical analysis. A weaker excess of twin sharing was found in beta out-of-frame sequences because the signal-to-noise ratio was lowered by fewer shared sequences. In monozygotic twins, out-of-frame TCR alpha sharing was systematically underestimated by recombination models, although the models agreed with sharing between unrelated individuals.

The V end loses 0 bases and the J end loses 4 bases, and a stretch of 8 bases separates them. Counted from cysteine to phenylalanine, this CDR3 has 13 amino acids. Just the 39-base CDR3 DNA is kept, in frame starting at base 1. For CDR1 and CDR2, the germline V gene (reference sequence) lists DFQATT and SNEGSKA. Library preparation employed 5' RACE. Reads for this sample came from an Illumina HiSeq 2000. Template switching introduced a universal primer binding site; the final cDNA contained a unique molecular identifier, enabling accurate counting of TCR cDNA molecules. Specific primers in the conserved constant-segment region were used to synthesize first-strand cDNA for the TCR alpha and beta chains. To control for contamination, every cDNA library was double barcoded, receiving both a SMART-Mk sample barcode and Illumina barcodes. TruSeq adapter sequences along with Illumina sample barcodes were introduced in two successive PCR steps. The Illumina HiSeq platform was used with custom primers to sequence TCR alpha and beta cDNA libraries. Concerning the study's data processing: Unique molecular identifiers were extracted from raw reads with MiGEC, and CDR3 positions were determined with MiXCR. Recombination models were inferred per individual with the repgenHMM and IGoR tools using an EM algorithm. The analysis of shared clonotypes was done with the tcR package in R, with sharing normalized by the product of cloneset sizes. To study raw recombination without the effects of thymic and clonal selection, out-of-frame nonproductive sequences were analyzed. TCRdb handled the public reads itself, with Q25 trimming in fastp and clone calling in MiXCR, and kept productive beta chains. When rows share a CDR3 protein, they turn into one entry using the most common DNA and genes. The V and J calls and clone size are TCRdb's, not the authors'. The sample table holds about 470,000 distinct CDR3 sequences, of which around 24% were seen once. 2.5% to 3.5% of the sample rests with the top ten.

Only healthy Caucasian donors were included. Three pairs of female monozygotic twins, all aged roughly 18 to 29 years, were included in the twin cohort. Positive isolation kits from Invitrogen were used to isolate the CD4+ and CD8+ T cell populations. Concerning this clonotype: No antigen is known for it. Within one base of it there is no much larger clone, and no base qualities were kept.

These data were also reused for a study on T cells expressing NK-cell markers. Drawing on the second study: Three sorted T-cell subsets (CD3+CD56+NKG2C+, CD3+CD56+NKG2C- and CD3+CD56-NKG2C+) from 8 or 9 donors had their TCR beta-chain repertoires profiled. Of the eight sequenced donors, seven were found to be HCMV-seropositive and one was found to be HCMV-seronegative. To restrict sorting to alphabetaTCR-expressing T cells, an anti-gammadeltaTCR antibody was added in several experiments. In over five donors, the dominant CD3+CD56+NKG2C+ clonotypes were among the top 10 CD8+ clonotypes and accounted for roughly 1.0-7.5% of CD8+ T cells. Those dominant clonotypes were again the most abundant among CD3+CD56-NKG2C+ cells in several donors, at roughly 25-65%. Whether the expanded NKG2C-expressing T cell clones were specific for HCMV antigens was left unclear. Randomly selected healthy volunteers, three men and five women, were used as the eight sequenced donors. HCMV-specific IgG was detected in serum with a commercial ELISA kit to determine HCMV serostatus. Reads were demultiplexed and grouped by UMI with MIGEC, and clonotypes were assembled and quantified with MiTCR. To exclude erroneous sequences, any TCR cDNA sequence not supported by at least two reads was discarded. The tcR package was used for downstream repertoire analysis, and clonotypes were matched between fractions using CDR3 nucleotide sequence together with V segment. VDJmatch was used to annotate antigen specificity against VDJdb, with one amino acid substitution in CDR3 permitted.

Sequenced: CD4+ T cells sorted from blood. The chain links TRBV20-1 with TRBJ2-3, and possibly TRBD1, on 5 matching bases. The clonotype comes from a woman between 18 and 30 years old in good health. The nucleotide sequence is TGCAGTGCTAGAGACCAAGGGGCAGATACGCAGTATTTT. This codes for CSARDQGADTQYF.